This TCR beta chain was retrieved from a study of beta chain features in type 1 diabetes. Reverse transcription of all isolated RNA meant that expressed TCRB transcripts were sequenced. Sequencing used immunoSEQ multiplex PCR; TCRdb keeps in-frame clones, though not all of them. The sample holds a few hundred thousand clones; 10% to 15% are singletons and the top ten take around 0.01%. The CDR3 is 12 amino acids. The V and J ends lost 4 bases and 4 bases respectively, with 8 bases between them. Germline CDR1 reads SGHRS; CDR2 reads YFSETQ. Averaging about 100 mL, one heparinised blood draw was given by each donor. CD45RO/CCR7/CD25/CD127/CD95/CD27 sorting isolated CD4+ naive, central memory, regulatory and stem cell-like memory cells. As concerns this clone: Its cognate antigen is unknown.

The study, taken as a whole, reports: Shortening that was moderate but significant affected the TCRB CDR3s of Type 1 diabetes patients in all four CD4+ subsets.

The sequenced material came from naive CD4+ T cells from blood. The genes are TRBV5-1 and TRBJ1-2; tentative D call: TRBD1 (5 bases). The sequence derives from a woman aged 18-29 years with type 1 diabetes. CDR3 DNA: TGCGCCAGCAGCCAGGGCGGCTATGGCTACACCTTC. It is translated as CASSQGGYGYTF.